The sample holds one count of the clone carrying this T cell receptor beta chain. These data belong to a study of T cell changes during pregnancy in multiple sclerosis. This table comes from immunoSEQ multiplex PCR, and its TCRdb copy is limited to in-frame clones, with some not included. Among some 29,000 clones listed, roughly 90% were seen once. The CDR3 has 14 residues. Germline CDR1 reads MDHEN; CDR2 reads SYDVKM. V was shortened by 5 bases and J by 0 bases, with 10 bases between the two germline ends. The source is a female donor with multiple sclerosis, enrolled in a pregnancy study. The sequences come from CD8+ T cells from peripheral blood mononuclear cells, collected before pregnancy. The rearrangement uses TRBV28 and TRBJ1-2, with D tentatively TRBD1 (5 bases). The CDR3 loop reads CASSVTDSNYGYTF. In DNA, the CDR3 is TGTGCCAGCAGTGTGACAGATTCTAACTATGGCTACACCTTC.